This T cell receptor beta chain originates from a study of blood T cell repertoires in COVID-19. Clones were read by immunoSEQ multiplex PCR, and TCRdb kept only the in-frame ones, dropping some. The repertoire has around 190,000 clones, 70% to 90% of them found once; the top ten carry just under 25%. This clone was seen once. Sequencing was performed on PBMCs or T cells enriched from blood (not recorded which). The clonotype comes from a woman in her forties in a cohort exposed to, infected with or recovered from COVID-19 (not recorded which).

CDR3 sequence (DNA): TGTGCCTGGAAATTCGGGACAGCCAACACTGAAGCTTTCTTT. Translation: CAWKFGTANTEAFF. V and J are TRBV30 and TRBJ1-1; 7 bases agree with TRBD1. This CDR3 region has 14 residues. Germline V gene sequence: CDR1 GTSNPN, CDR2 SVGIG (reference sequence). The junction had 7 bases not matched to a gene; V was cut back by 4 bases and J by 2 bases.